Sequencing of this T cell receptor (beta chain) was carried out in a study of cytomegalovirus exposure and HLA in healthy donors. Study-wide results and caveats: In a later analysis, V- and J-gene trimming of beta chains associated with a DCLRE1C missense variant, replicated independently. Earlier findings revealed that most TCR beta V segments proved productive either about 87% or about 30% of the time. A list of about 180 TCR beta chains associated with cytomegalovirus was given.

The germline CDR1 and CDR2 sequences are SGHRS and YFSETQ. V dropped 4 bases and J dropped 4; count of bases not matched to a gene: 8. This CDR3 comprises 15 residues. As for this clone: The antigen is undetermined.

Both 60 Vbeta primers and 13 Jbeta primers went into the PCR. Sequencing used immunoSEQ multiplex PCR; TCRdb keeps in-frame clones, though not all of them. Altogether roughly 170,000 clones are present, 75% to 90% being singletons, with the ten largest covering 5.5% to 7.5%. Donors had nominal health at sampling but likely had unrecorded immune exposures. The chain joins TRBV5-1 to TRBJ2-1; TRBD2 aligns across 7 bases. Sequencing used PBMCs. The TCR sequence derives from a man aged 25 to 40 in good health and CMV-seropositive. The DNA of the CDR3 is TGCGCCAGCAGCCCCGGGACGGGACTATACAATGAGCAGTTCTTC. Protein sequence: CASSPGTGLYNEQFF.